This T cell receptor (beta chain) was sequenced during a study of blood T cell repertoires in COVID-19. V lost 1 base and J 3 bases, leaving 10 bases between the germline ends. The CDR3 covers 16 residues. Per the germline V gene, CDR1 is MGHDK and CDR2 is SYGVNS. This clone was observed once. In the original workflow: Scientists estimated how many nucleated cells there were by amplifying reference gene primers. Repertoires were generated with immunoSEQ multiplex PCR, while TCRdb's copy carries only in-frame clones and drops some. The D gene and trimming were derived from the DNA, and the V and J assignments and clone size from that table. The sample lists 250,000 to 300,000 clones; 70% to 90% were seen once.

The sequenced material came from peripheral blood. The clonotype originates from a woman between 25 and 40 years old who had recovered from COVID-19. The chain has TRBV25-1 and TRBJ2-6; D is possibly TRBD2 (6 bases). The CDR3, as DNA: TGTGCCAGCAGTGAATTGGGGGGTTATGGGGCCAACGTCCTGACTTTC. Translation gives CASSELGGYGANVLTF.